The text below deals with one T cell receptor (beta chain). Its specificity is not known. The data are from a study of shared clonotypes between healthy human individuals. Germline-derived CDR1 and CDR2 are MDHEN and SYDVKM. The CDR3 is 14 amino acids. The V and J ends lost 1 base and 6 bases, in that order; junction bases with no gene match: 4. Cells designated naive CD8 were CD45RO-negative and were positively selected for CCR7, with terminally differentiated effector memory CD45RA+ cells excluded. Produced via immunoSEQ multiplex PCR; TCRdb's table is partial and in-frame only. The data show around 1,900,000 clones, 90% to 95% seen once. Study findings and constraints: Memory subsets generally showed lower estimated richness than naive subsets. Clonotype sharing among donors was thought likely to change with sequencing depth.

The V call is TRBV28, the J call TRBJ2-7, with TRBD1 matching 9 bases. Material for sequencing was naive CD8+ T cells from PBMCs. The clonotype comes from a man between 18 and 29 years old in good health. Some clones in this sample may be carry-over from other donors' samples. CDR3 nucleotides: TGTGCCAGCAGTTTATCAGGACAGGGGTTCGAGCAGTACTTC. Its protein is CASSLSGQGFEQYF.